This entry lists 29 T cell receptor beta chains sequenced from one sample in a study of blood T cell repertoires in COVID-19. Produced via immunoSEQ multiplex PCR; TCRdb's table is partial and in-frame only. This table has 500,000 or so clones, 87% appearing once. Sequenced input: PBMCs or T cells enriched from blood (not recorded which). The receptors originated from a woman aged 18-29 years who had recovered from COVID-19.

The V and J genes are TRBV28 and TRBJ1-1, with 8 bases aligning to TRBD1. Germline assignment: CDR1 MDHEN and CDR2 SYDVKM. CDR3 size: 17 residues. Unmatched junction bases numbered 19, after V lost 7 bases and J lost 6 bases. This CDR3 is CASTFLGAGGRLAEAFF. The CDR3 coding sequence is TGTGCCAGCACCTTCCTAGGGGCAGGGGGCAGGTTGGCTGAAGCTTTCTTT.

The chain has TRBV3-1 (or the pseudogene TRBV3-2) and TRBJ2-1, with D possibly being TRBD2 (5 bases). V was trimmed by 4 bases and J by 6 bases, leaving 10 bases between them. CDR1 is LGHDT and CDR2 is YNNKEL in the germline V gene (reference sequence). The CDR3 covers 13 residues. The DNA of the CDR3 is TGTGCCAGCAGCCCTAGCCGTAGCAATGAGCAGTTCTTC. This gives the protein CASSPSRSNEQFF.

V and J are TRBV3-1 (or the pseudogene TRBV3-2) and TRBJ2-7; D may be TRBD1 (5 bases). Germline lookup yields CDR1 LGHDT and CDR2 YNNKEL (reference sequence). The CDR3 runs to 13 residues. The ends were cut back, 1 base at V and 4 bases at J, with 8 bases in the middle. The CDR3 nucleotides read TGTGCCAGCAGCCAAGCTAGGGGATACGAGCAGTACTTC. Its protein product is CASSQARGYEQYF.

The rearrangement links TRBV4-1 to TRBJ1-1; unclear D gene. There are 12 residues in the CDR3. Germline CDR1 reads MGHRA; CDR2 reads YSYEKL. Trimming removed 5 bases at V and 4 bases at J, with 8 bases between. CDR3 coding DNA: TGCGCCAGCAGCGGACTGGGCACTGAAGCTTTCTTT. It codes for CASSGLGTEAFF.

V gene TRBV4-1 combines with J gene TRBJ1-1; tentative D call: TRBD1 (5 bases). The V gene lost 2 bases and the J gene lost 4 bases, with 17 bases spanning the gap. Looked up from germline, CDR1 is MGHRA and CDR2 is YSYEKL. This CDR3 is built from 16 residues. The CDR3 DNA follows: TGCGCCAGCAGCCAACTCCGAACAGGTGTTAGCACTGAAGCTTTCTTT. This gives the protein CASSQLRTGVSTEAFF.

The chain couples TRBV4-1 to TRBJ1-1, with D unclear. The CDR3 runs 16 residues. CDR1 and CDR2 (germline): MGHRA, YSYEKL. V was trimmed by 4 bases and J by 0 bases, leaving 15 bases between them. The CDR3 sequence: CASSPLKQMMNTEAFF. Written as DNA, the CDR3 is TGCGCCAGCAGCCCCCTGAAACAGATGATGAACACTGAAGCTTTCTTT.

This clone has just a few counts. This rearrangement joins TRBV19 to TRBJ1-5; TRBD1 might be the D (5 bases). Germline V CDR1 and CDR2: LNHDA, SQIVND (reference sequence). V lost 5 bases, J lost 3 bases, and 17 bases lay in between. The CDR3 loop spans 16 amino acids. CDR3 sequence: CASSPTAVLFNQPQHF. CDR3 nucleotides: TGTGCCAGTAGTCCGACAGCTGTCCTCTTCAATCAGCCCCAGCATTTT.

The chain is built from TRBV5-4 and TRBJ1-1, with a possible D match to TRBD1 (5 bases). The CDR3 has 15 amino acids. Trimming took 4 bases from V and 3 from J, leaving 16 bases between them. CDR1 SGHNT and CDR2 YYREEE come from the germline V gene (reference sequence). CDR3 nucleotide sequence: TGTGCCAGCAGCAGGGCCAGGGATCAGCACACTGAAGCTTTCTTT. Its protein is CASSRARDQHTEAFF.

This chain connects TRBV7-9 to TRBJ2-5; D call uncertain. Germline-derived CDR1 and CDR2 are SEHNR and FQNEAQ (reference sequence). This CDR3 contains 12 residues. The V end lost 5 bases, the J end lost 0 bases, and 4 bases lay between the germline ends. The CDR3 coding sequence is TGTGCCAGCAGCCCGGACCAAGAGACCCAGTACTTC. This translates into CASSPDQETQYF.

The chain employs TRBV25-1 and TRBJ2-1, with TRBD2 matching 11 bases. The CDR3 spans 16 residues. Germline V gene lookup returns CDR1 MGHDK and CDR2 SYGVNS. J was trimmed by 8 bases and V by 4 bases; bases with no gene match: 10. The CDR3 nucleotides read TGTGCCAGCAGTGCCAATAGCGGGGGGGCCGGGGATGAGCAGTTCTTC. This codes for CASSANSGGAGDEQFF.

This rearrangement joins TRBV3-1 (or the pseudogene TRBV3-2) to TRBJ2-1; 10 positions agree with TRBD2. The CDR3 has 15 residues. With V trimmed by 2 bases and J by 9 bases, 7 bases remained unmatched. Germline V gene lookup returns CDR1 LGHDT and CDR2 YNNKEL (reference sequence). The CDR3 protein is CASSQSSGGGGEQFF. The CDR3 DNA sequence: TGTGCCAGCAGCCAATCTAGCGGGGGAGGTGGTGAGCAGTTCTTC.

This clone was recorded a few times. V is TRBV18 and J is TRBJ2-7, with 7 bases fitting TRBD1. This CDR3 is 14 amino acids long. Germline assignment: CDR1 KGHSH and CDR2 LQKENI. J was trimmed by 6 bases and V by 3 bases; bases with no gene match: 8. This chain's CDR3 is CASSPTGSGSEQYF. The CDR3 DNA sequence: TGTGCCAGCTCACCGACAGGGTCAGGATCCGAGCAGTACTTC.

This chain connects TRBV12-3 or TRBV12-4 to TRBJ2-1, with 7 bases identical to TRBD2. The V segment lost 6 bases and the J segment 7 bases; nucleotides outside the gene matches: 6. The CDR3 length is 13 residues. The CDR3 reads CASRPGTKNEQFF. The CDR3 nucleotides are TGTGCCAGCAGGCCCGGGACTAAAAATGAGCAGTTCTTC.

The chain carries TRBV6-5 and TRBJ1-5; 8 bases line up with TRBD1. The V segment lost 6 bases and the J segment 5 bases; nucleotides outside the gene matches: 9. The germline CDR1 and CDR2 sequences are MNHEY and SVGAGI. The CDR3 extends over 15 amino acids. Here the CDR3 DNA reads TGTGCCAGCAGCTGGACAGGGCTCGGCGATCAGCCCCAGCATTTT. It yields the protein CASSWTGLGDQPQHF.

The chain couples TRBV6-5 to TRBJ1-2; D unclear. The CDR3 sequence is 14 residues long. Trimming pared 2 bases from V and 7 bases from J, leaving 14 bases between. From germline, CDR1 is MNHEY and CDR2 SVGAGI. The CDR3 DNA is TGTGCCAGCAGTTACGGGCAGGTAGATGGTGGCTACACCTTC. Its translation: CASSYGQVDGGYTF.

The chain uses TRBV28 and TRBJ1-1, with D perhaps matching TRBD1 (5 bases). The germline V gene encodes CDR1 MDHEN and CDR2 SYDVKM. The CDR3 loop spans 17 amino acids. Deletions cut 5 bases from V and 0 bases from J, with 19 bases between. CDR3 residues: CASSPTRDSYLNTEAFF. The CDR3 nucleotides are TGTGCCAGCAGTCCAACCCGGGACTCGTACTTGAACACTGAAGCTTTCTTT.

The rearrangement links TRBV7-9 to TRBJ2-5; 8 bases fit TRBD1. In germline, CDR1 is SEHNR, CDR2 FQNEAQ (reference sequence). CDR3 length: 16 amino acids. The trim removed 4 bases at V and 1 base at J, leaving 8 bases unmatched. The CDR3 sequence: CASSSSGTGRQETQYF. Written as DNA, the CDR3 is TGTGCCAGCAGCTCCTCCGGGACAGGCCGCCAAGAGACCCAGTACTTC.

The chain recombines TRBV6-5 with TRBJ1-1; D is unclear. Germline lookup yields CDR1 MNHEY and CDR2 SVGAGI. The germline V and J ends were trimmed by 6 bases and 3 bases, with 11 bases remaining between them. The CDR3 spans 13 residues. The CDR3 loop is CASRSTYDTEAFF. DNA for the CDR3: TGTGCCAGCAGGAGTACCTACGACACTGAAGCTTTCTTT.

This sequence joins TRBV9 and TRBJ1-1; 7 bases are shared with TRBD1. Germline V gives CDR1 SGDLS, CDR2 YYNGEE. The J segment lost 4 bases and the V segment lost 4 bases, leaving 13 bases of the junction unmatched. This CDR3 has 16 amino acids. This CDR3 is CASSLGNRGGVTEAFF. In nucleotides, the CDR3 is TGTGCCAGCAGCCTGGGGAACAGGGGTGGGGTCACTGAAGCTTTCTTT.

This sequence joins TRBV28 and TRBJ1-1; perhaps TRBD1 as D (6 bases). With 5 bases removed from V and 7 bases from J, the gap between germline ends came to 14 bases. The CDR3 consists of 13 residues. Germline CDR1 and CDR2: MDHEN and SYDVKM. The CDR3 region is CASSPRGRLEAFF. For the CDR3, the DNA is TGTGCCAGCAGTCCCAGGGGACGGCTTGAAGCTTTCTTT.

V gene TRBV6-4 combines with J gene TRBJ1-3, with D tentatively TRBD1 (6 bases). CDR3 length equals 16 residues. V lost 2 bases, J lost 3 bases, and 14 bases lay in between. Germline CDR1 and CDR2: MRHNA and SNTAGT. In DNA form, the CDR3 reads TGTGCCAGCAGTGACAGGACAGAGGTATATGGAAACACCATATATTTT. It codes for CASSDRTEVYGNTIYF.

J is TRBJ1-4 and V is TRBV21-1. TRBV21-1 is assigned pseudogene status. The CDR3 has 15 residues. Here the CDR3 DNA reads TGTGCCAGCACTCAAAGGGGAGGGCCTGATGAAAAACTGTTTTTT. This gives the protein CASTQRGGPDEKLFF.

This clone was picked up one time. The CDR3 here is CASSRDRQGAYGYTF. Here the CDR3 DNA reads TGTGCCAGCAGCCGGGATCGACAGGGGGCATATGGCTACACCTTC. This rearrangement joins TRBV5-8 to TRBJ1-2; the match to TRBD1 covers 10 bases. This CDR3 is 15 amino acids long. Trimming removed 4 bases from V and 5 bases from J; junction bases left unmatched: 8. CDR1 and CDR2 from the germline V gene are SGHTS and YDEGEE.

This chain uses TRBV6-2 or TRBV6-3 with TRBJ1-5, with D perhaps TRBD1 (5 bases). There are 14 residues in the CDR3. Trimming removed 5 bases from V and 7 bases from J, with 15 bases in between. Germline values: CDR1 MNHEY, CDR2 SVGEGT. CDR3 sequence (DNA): TGTGCCAGCAGTGGGGTGGGGGGAGGACAGCCCCAGCATTTT. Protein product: CASSGVGGGQPQHF.

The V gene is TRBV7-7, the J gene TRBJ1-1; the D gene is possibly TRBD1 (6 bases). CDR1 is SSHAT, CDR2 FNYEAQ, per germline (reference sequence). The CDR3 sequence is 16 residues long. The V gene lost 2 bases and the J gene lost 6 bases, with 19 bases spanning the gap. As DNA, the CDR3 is TGTGCCAGCAGCTTAATGTACTGGGGGCATAAGGCTGAAGCTTTCTTT. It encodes CASSLMYWGHKAEAFF. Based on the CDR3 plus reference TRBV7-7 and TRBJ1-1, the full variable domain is GAGVSQSPRYKVTKRGQDVTLRCDPISSHATLYWYQQALGQGPEFLTYFNYEAQPDKSGLPSDRFSAERPEGSISTLTIQRTEQRDSAMYRCASSLMYWGHKAEAFFGQGTRLTVV.

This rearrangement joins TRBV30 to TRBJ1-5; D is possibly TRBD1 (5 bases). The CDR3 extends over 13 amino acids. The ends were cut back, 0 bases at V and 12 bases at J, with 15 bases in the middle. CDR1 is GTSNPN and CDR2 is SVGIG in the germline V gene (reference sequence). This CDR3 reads CAWSVGQGRIQHF. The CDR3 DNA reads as TGTGCCTGGAGTGTAGGCCAGGGTCGGATCCAGCATTTT.

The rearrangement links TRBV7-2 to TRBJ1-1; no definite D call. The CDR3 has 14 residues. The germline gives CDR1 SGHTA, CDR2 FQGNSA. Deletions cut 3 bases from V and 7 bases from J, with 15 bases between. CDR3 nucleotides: TGTGCCAGCAGCTTGACACATTATAACCTTGAAGCTTTCTTT. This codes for CASSLTHYNLEAFF.

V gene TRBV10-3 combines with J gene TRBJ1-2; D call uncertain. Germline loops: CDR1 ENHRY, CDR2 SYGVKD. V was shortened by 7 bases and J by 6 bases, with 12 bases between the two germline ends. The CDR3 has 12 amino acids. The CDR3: CAINPGRDGYTF. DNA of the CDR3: TGTGCCATCAACCCAGGTAGAGATGGCTACACCTTC.

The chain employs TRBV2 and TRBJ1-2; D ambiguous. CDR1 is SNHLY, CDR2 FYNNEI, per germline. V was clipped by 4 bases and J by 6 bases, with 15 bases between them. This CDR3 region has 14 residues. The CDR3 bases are TGTGCCAGCAGTGCGACACGCAGCCTTGATGGCTACACCTTC. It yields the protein CASSATRSLDGYTF. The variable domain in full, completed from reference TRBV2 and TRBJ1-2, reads EPEVTQTPSHQVTQMGQEVILRCVPISNHLYFYWYRQILGQKVEFLVSFYNNEISEKSEIFDDQFSVERPDGSNFTLKIRSTKLEDSAMYFCASSATRSLDGYTFGSGTRLTVV.